Given below is one T cell receptor beta chain in context. These data are taken from a study of blood T cell repertoires in COVID-19. Per the original data handling: Reference gene primer amplification gave estimated nucleated cell counts. Libraries were prepared by immunoSEQ multiplex PCR; TCRdb keeps only in-frame clonotypes and omits some of them. The V and J calls and clone size are taken from that table; D and trimming were inferred from the DNA. The sample contains about 150,000 clones, more than 65% of which appear only once. The CDR3 is made up of 10 amino acids. Trimming removed 4 bases from V and 9 bases from J, with 7 bases in between.

What was sequenced was peripheral blood. This clonotype was sampled from a woman aged 45-65 years with acute or convalescent COVID-19. The rearrangement links TRBV5-3 to TRBJ1-1; D is unclear. TRBV5-3 is treated as an ORF (open reading frame) with a function not yet certain. This chain's CDR3 is CARSPSKAFF. The DNA for the CDR3 is TGTGCCAGAAGCCCATCTAAAGCTTTCTTT.